The TCR beta chain under discussion was sequenced for a study of blood T cell repertoires in COVID-19. Study-wide context: Samples of COVID-19 (acute and convalescent) were obtained from the United States, Italy and Spain. In each case, the material was cDNA or gDNA derived from T cells, B-cell-depleted T cells, or PBMCs.

In the original analysis: Quantification of nucleated cells was approximated via reference gene primer amplification. Method: immunoSEQ multiplex PCR; TCRdb's copy keeps in-frame clones and lacks some. Clone size and V and J calls were adopted from that table, with D and trimming inferred from the DNA. The table shows about 330,000 clones, with roughly 90% occurring only once. The CDR3 contains 17 residues. Germline lookup yields CDR1 MDHEN and CDR2 SYDVKM. V trimming: 5 bases; J trimming: 1 base; junction bases outside the gene matches: 12. This TCR derives from a woman in her forties or fifties with active or convalescent COVID-19. V is TRBV28 and J is TRBJ2-3, with 7 bases fitting TRBD2. The sample taken for sequencing was peripheral blood. The DNA of the CDR3 is TGTGCCAGCAGTCCCTCGAGCGGGATAGGGCGCACAGATACGCAGTATTTT. It translates to CASSPSSGIGRTDTQYF.